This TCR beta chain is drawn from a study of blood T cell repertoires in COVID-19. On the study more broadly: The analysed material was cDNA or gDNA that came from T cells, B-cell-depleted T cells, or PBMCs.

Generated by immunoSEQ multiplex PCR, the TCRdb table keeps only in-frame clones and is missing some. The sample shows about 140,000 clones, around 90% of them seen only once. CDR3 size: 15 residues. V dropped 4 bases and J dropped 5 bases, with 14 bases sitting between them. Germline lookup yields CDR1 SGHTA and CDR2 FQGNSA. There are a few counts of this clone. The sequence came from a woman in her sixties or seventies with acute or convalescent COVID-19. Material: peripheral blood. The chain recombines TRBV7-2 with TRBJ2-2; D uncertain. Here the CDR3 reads CASSSKVGGTGELFF. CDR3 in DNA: TGTGCCAGCAGCTCAAAGGTTGGCGGTACCGGGGAGCTGTTTTTT.